Listed here are 18 T cell receptor beta chains from one sample, sequenced in a study of cytomegalovirus exposure and HLA in healthy donors. PCR employed 60 Vbeta and 13 Jbeta primers. The data were produced by immunoSEQ multiplex PCR, yet TCRdb's version contains in-frame clones alone and is incomplete. The sample yields about 33,000 clones, 53% seen once. Sequenced sample: PBMCs. The receptor set was obtained from a woman aged 35 to 49 in good health and CMV-seropositive.

Comments on this clone: The same CDR3 also results from other DNA sequences found in this sample. The chain uses TRBV6-5 and TRBJ2-3, with 8 bases matching TRBD1. Germline loops: CDR1 MNHEY, CDR2 SVGAGI. V was pared by 4 bases and J by 7 bases, with 7 bases of the junction left unmatched. This CDR3 is 14 amino acids long. The CDR3 loop reads CASSSQGALYTQYF. In DNA, the CDR3 is TGTGCCAGCAGTTCTCAGGGGGCGCTTTATACGCAGTATTTT.

This chain links TRBV5-1 with TRBJ2-1; D is perhaps TRBD1 (6 bases). CDR3 length equals 15 residues. The germline V and J ends were trimmed by 6 bases and 10 bases, with 23 bases remaining between them. Germline values: CDR1 SGHRS, CDR2 YFSETQ. CDR3 in amino acids: CASILKSGTSGEQFF. The CDR3, as DNA: TGCGCCAGCATCCTGAAGTCTGGGACATCCGGCGAGCAGTTCTTC.

This clone occurred a few times. The J gene is TRBJ1-2, the V gene TRBV19; D unclear. V was pared by 5 bases and J by 7 bases, with 11 bases between. CDR3 length: 12 amino acids. Germline CDR1 is LNHDA and CDR2 is SQIVND (reference sequence). The CDR3 region is CASSLSGVGYTF. The CDR3 DNA sequence: TGTGCCAGTAGTTTATCCGGGGTTGGCTACACCTTC.

The J gene is TRBJ2-5, the V gene TRBV30; a weak D match, TRBD1 (5 bases). Per germline, CDR1 GTSNPN and CDR2 SVGIG (reference sequence). The CDR3 has 13 residues. Trimming shortened V by 0 bases and J by 5 bases, and 10 bases separated the two germline ends. The CDR3 sequence is CAWSVSQGETQYF. The DNA for the CDR3 is TGTGCCTGGAGTGTATCTCAGGGTGAGACCCAGTACTTC.

V gene TRBV4-1 combines with J gene TRBJ2-3; possibly TRBD2 for D (7 bases). V lost 3 bases and J 0 bases, leaving 16 bases between the germline ends. The CDR3 extends over 17 amino acids. Germline values: CDR1 MGHRA, CDR2 YSYEKL. CDR3 loop: CASSHGRGGASTDTQYF. The CDR3 nucleotides read TGCGCCAGCAGCCACGGAAGGGGGGGGGCAAGCACAGATACGCAGTATTTT.

CDR3 loop: CASSLGGIGETQYF. For the CDR3, the DNA is TGTGCCAGCAGCTTAGGCGGGATCGGGGAGACCCAGTACTTC. The J gene is TRBJ2-5, the V gene TRBV11-2, with a weak D call TRBD2 (6 bases). Germline V CDR1 and CDR2: SGHAT, FQNNGV. Deletions cut 1 base from V and 5 bases from J, with 11 bases between. CDR3 length: 14 amino acids.

The chain employs TRBV6-1 and TRBJ1-5; 12 bases agree with TRBD1. CDR3 length: 15 amino acids. CDR1 is MNHNS and CDR2 is SASEGT in the germline V gene. J gave up 7 bases and V 6 bases, and 7 bases lay outside the gene matches. The CDR3 DNA reads TGTGCCAGCAGCCTGGGACAGGGGGCAAGGCAGCCCCAGCATTTT. Translating gives CASSLGQGARQPQHF.

This clone was found a few times. The chain joins TRBV7-9 to TRBJ2-2; D uncertain. This CDR3 comprises 15 residues. The V end was cut by 0 bases, the J end by 6 bases, with 11 bases between. The germline gives CDR1 SEHNR, CDR2 FQNEAQ (reference sequence). The CDR3 loop is CASSLAFPVAGELFF. The CDR3, as DNA: TGTGCCAGCAGCTTAGCTTTCCCAGTCGCCGGGGAGCTGTTTTTT. The full variable domain, completed using reference TRBV7-9 and TRBJ2-2, is DTGVSQNPRHKITKRGQNVTFRCDPISEHNRLYWYRQTLGQGPEFLTYFQNEAQLEKSRLLSDRFSAERPKGSFSTLEIQRTEQGDSAMYLCASSLAFPVAGELFFGEGSRLTVL.

This chain links TRBV10-3 with TRBJ2-2; D gene unclear. V lost 0 bases to trimming and J lost 1 base, with 9 bases between them. This CDR3 region has 16 residues. CDR1 and CDR2 (germline): ENHRY, SYGVKD. CDR3 sequence reads: CAISESTRLNTGELFF. For the CDR3, the DNA is TGTGCCATCAGTGAGTCCACCCGACTGAACACCGGGGAGCTGTTTTTT.

This clone has just a few counts. The CDR3 sequence: CASSGFRDRAYIVNQPQHF. As DNA, the CDR3 is TGTGCCAGCAGTGGATTCCGGGACAGGGCATATATCGTCAATCAGCCCCAGCATTTT. V gene TRBV6-1 combines with J gene TRBJ1-5, with 9 nucleotides matching TRBD1. Germline lookup yields CDR1 MNHNS and CDR2 SASEGT. CDR3 length: 19 residues. With V trimmed by 4 bases and J by 3 bases, 16 bases remained unmatched.

The chain joins TRBV6-5 to TRBJ1-1, with 9 bases that match TRBD1. Per the germline V gene, CDR1 is MNHEY and CDR2 is SVGAGI. Trimming at V came to 4 bases and at J to 4 bases, leaving 10 bases not matched to a gene. This CDR3 region has 16 residues. The CDR3 sequence: CASSSGQGRGFTEAFF. CDR3 coding DNA: TGTGCCAGCAGTTCGGGACAGGGCCGTGGGTTCACTGAAGCTTTCTTT.

The chain links TRBV7-3 to TRBJ1-2; D is uncertain. V lost 5 bases to trimming and J lost 2 bases, with 12 bases between them. This CDR3 region has 14 residues. From germline, CDR1 is SGHTA and CDR2 FQGTGA. The CDR3 DNA reads TGTGCCAGCAGCCAATTGGGCGGGAACTATGGCTACACCTTC. Translating gives CASSQLGGNYGYTF.

The rearrangement uses TRBV7-9 and TRBJ1-3; D is unresolved. The CDR3 consists of 13 residues. Trimming took 4 bases from V and 4 from J, leaving 8 bases between them. Germline assignment: CDR1 SEHNR and CDR2 FQNEAQ (reference sequence). The CDR3 spells CASSSQAGNTIYF. In DNA form, the CDR3 reads TGTGCCAGCAGCTCCCAGGCAGGAAACACCATATATTTT.

The chain is built from TRBV7-2 and TRBJ1-1, with D perhaps matching TRBD1 (5 bases). Germline V gene lookup returns CDR1 SGHTA and CDR2 FQGNSA. Trimming stripped 4 bases from V and 1 base from J, with 13 bases between. CDR3 length: 15 amino acids. This chain's CDR3 is CASSWGGEGNTEAFF. The DNA for the CDR3 is TGTGCCAGCAGCTGGGGGGGGGAAGGGAACACTGAAGCTTTCTTT.

This clone has just a few counts. V usage is TRBV7-3 and J usage is TRBJ1-1; D is unresolved. From germline, CDR1 is SGHTA and CDR2 FQGTGA. This CDR3 comprises 15 residues. The germline V and J ends were trimmed by 5 bases and 9 bases, with 22 bases remaining between them. The CDR3 sequence is CASSLNNQDSSKAFF. As DNA, the CDR3 is TGTGCCAGCAGCCTAAACAACCAAGACTCAAGCAAAGCTTTCTTT.

With respect to this clone: At one boundary the junction diverges from the germline segment, which might be a read error. This chain uses TRBV2 with TRBJ2-2; 11 bases match TRBD2. Germline CDR1 reads SNHLY; CDR2 reads FYNNEI. The CDR3 runs to 11 residues. DNA for the CDR3: TGTGCCAGCAGGCTAGCGGGGGGGCTGTTTTTT. Its protein product is CASRLAGGLFF.

This clone appeared a few times. This chain links TRBV6-6 with TRBJ1-1; tentatively, D is TRBD1 (6 bases). Germline loops: CDR1 MNHNY, CDR2 SVGAGI (reference sequence). V lost 7 bases to trimming and J lost 4 bases, with 16 bases between them. This CDR3 is built from 14 residues. The CDR3 nucleotides read TGTGCCAGCATCGACAGACAGGTAGGCACTGAAGCTTTCTTT. Amino acids: CASIDRQVGTEAFF.

The CDR3 spells CASSTGQNTEAFF. The DNA of the CDR3 is TGTGCCAGCAGCACCGGACAGAACACTGAAGCTTTCTTT. The rearrangement uses TRBV7-6 and TRBJ1-1, with D possibly being TRBD1 (5 bases). Germline CDR1 SGHVS, CDR2 FNYEAQ. V lost 5 bases and J 1 base, leaving 8 bases between the germline ends. The CDR3 contains 13 residues.